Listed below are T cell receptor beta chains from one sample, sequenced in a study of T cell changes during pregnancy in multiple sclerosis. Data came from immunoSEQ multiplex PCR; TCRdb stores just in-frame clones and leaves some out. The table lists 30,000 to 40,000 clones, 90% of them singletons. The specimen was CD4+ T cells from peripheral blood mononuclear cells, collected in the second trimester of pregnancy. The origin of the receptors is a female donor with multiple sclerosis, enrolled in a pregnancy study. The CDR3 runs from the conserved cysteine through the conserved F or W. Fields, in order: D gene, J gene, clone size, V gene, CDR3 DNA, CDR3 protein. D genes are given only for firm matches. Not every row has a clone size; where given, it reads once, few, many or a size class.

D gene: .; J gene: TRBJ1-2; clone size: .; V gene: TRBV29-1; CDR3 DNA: TGCAGCGTTGAATCCCCCGGGAACTATGGCTACACCTTC; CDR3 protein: CSVESPGNYGYTF
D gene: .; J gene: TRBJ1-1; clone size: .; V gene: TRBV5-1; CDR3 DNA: TGCGCCAGCAGCTTGGCAGGGGCGGCGAACACTGAAGCTTTCTTT; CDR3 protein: CASSLAGAANTEAFF
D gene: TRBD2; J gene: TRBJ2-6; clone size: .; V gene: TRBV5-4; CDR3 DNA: TGTGCCAGCAGCCCGGGGCTAGCGGGAGCTGGGGCCAACGTCCTGACTTTC; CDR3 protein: CASSPGLAGAGANVLTF
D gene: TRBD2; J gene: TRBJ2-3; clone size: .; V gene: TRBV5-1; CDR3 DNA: TGCGCCAGCAGCTTGGACGGACTAGCGACAGATACGCAGTATTTT; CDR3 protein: CASSLDGLATDTQYF
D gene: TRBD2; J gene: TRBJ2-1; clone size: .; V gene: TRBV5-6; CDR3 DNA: TGTGCCAGCAGCTCGGGCCTAGCGGGAGTCTCCAATGAGCAGTTCTTC; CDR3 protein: CASSSGLAGVSNEQFF
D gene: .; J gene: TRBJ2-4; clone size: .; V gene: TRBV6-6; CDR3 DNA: TGTGCCAGCAGCAACGGACAGTCAGCCAAAAACATTCAGTACTTC; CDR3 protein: CASSNGQSAKNIQYF
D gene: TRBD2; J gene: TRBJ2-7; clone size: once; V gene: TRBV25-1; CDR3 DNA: TGTGCCAGCAGTAAAGCGGGAGGATCCTACGAGCAGTACTTC; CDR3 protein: CASSKAGGSYEQYF
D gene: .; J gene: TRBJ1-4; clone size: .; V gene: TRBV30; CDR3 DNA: TGTGCCTGGAGTGTACAATCTGGGAGAGAAAAACTGTTTTTT; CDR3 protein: CAWSVQSGREKLFF
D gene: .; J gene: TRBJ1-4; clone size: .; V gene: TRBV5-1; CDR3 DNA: TGCGCCAGCAGCATCGGCGGGGGATCTGAAAAACTGTTTTTT; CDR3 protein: CASSIGGGSEKLFF
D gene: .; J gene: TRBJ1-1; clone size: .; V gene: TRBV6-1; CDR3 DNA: TGTGCCAGCAGTGAAGAGGCGCGGTTGAGCACTGAAGCTTTCTTT; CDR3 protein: CASSEEARLSTEAFF
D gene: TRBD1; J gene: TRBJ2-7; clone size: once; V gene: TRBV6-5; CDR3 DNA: TGTGCCAGCAGGACTGCCGGACAGGGCGAGCAGTACTTC; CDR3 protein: CASRTAGQGEQYF
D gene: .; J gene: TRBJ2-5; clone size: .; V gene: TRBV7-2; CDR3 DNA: TGTGCCAGCAGCTCCGGGATCCAAGAGACCCAGTACTTC; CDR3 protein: CASSSGIQETQYF
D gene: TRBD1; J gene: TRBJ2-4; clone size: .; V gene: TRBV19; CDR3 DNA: TGTGCCAGTAGTTCACAGGGGCGGGAAAACATTCAGTACTTC; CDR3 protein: CASSSQGRENIQYF
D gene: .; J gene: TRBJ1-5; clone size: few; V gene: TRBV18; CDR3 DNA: TGTGCCACGTCTCGGGAGAATAGCAATCAGCCCCAGCATTTT; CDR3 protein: CATSRENSNQPQHF
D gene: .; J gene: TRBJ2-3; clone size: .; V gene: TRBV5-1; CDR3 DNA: TGCGCCAGCAGTAGAGTAGCAGATACGCAGTATTTT; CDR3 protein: CASSRVADTQYF
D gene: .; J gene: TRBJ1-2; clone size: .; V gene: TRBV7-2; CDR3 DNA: TGTGCCAGCAGCTTAGTGGAGACCGTCTATGGCTACACCTTC; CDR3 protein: CASSLVETVYGYTF
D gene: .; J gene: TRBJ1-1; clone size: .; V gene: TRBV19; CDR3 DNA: TGTGCCAGTAGTTCCCTTACAGGGAACACTGAAGCTTTCTTT; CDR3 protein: CASSSLTGNTEAFF
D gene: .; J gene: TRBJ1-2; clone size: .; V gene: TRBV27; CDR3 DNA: TGTGCCAGCAGGAAAGGGGGAGCGTGGGGCTACACCTTC; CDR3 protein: CASRKGGAWGYTF
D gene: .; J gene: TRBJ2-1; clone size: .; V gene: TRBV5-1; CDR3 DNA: TGCGCCAGCACCGAGGCGGACAGAACCTACAATGAGCAGTTCTTC; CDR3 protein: CASTEADRTYNEQFF
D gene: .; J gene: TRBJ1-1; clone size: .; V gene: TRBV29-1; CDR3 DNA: TGCAGCGTTGTGTCAGGGGACACTGAAGCTTTCTTT; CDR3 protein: CSVVSGDTEAFF
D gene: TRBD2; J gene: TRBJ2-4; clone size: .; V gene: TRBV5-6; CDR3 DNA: TGTGCCAGCAGCACCGAGCGGGAGCCCCGGAACATTCAGTACTTC; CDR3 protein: CASSTEREPRNIQYF
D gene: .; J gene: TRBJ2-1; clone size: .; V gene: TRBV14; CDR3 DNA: TGTGCCAGCAGCCAAGAGAGCAGCGGGTGGTACAATGAGCAGTTCTTC; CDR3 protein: CASSQESSGWYNEQFF
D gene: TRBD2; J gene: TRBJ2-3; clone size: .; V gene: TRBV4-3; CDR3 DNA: TGCGCCAGCAGCCAAGGTGCTAGCGGGAGGGAGAGAGATACGCAGTATTTT; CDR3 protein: CASSQGASGRERDTQYF
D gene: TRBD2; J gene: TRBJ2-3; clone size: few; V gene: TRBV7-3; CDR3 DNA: TGTGCCAGCAGCTTAGGGGCGGGAGGGACAGATACGCAGTATTTT; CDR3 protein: CASSLGAGGTDTQYF
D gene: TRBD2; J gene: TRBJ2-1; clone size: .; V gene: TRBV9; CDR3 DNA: TGTGCCAGCAGCTTGGCGGGAGATGGTGAGCAGTTCTTC; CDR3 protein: CASSLAGDGEQFF
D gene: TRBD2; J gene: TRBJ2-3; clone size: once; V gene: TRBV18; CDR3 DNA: TGTGCCAGCTCACCCGACGTTCCTCTAGCGGGAGCGTTCACAGATACGCAGTATTTT; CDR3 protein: CASSPDVPLAGAFTDTQYF
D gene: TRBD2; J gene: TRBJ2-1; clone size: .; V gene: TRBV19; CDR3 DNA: TGTGCCAGTAGTATTCCTCGGCGGCTAGCGGGAGTCGGTGGGCAGTTCTTC; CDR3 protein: CASSIPRRLAGVGGQFF
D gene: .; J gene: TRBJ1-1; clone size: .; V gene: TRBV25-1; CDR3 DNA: TGTGCCAGCAGTGAATCAGGCAGGGGCACTGAAGCTTTCTTT; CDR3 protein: CASSESGRGTEAFF
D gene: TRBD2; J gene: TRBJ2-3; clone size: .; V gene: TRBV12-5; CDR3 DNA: TGTGCTAGTGGAGCCGGACTAGCGAGCACAGATACGCAGTATTTT; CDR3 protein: CASGAGLASTDTQYF
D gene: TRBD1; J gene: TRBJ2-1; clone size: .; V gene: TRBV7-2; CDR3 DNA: TGTGCCAGCAGCTTAGGACAGGGAACACCAGAGAGGCAGTTCTTC; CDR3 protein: CASSLGQGTPERQFF
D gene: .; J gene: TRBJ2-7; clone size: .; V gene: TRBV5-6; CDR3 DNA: TGTGCCAGCAGCTTGGGACCAGGGTTGGGGGAGCAGTACTTC; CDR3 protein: CASSLGPGLGEQYF
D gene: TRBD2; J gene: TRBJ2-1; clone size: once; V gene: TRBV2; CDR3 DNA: TGTGCCAGCAGTGGGGGACTAGCGGGAGACGGGTTCTTC; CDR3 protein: CASSGGLAGDGFF
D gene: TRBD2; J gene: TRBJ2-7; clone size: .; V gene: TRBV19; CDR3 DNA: TGTGCCAGTAGTATTAGCGGGGCCTACGAGCAGTACTTC; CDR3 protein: CASSISGAYEQYF
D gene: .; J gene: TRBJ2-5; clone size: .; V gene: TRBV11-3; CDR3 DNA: TGTGCCAGCAGCCCACGGAGGTTTTCGGAGACCCAGTACTTC; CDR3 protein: CASSPRRFSETQYF
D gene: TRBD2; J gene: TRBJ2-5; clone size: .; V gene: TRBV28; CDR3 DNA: TGTGCCAGCAGTTCTCAACTACTAGCGGGAGTAGAGACCCAGTACTTC; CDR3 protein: CASSSQLLAGVETQYF
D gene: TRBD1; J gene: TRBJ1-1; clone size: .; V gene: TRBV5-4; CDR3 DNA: TGTGCCAGCAGCTTGGAGGGGGCGCGTGACACTGAAGCTTTCTTT; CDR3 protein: CASSLEGARDTEAFF